Listed below are T cell receptor beta chains from one sample, sequenced in a study of blood T cell repertoires in COVID-19. Assay used: immunoSEQ multiplex PCR; TCRdb lists only in-frame clones, some missing. The table includes some 670,000 clones, about 90% detected once. Sequencing input: peripheral blood. These receptors all stem from a woman aged 18-30 years with acute or convalescent COVID-19. The CDR3 runs from the conserved cysteine through the conserved F or W. Fields, in order: clone size, J gene, D gene, V gene, CDR3 protein, CDR3 DNA. D genes are given only for firm matches. Not all rows give a size; the values are once, few, many and, for expanded clones, a class.

abundance: .
j_gene: TRBJ2-4
d_gene: .
v_gene: TRBV19
CDR3aa: CASSILAKNIQYF
CDR3nt: TGTGCCAGTTCTATCCTAGCCAAAAACATTCAGTACTTC

abundance: .
j_gene: TRBJ2-2
d_gene: TRBD1
v_gene: TRBV2
CDR3aa: CAGGIQGVTNTGELFF
CDR3nt: TGTGCCGGCGGTATCCAGGGGGTCACGAACACCGGGGAGCTGTTTTTT

abundance: once
j_gene: TRBJ2-5
d_gene: TRBD1
v_gene: TRBV4-2
CDR3aa: CASSPLQGQVQETQYF
CDR3nt: TGTGCCAGCAGCCCCCTTCAAGGACAGGTACAAGAGACCCAGTACTTC

abundance: few
j_gene: TRBJ1-2
d_gene: TRBD1
v_gene: TRBV2
CDR3aa: CASLRTGGYGYTF
CDR3nt: TGTGCCAGCCTAAGGACAGGGGGTTATGGCTACACCTTC

abundance: .
j_gene: TRBJ1-4
d_gene: TRBD1
v_gene: TRBV6-9
CDR3aa: CASSYDRAPNEKLFF
CDR3nt: TGTGCCAGCAGTTACGACAGGGCACCTAATGAAAAACTGTTTTTT

abundance: .
j_gene: TRBJ2-1
d_gene: .
v_gene: TRBV9
CDR3aa: CASSATPYRPSSYNEQFF
CDR3nt: TGTGCCAGCAGCGCCACCCCCTACAGGCCTAGCTCCTACAATGAGCAGTTCTTC

abundance: .
j_gene: TRBJ2-2
d_gene: TRBD2
v_gene: TRBV7-3
CDR3aa: CASSLIGLAFDRTGELFF
CDR3nt: TGTGCCAGCAGCTTAATCGGACTAGCGTTCGACCGAACCGGGGAGCTGTTTTTT

abundance: .
j_gene: TRBJ1-2
d_gene: TRBD1
v_gene: TRBV27
CDR3aa: CATLTGRYGYTF
CDR3nt: TGTGCCACCTTGACAGGGAGGTATGGCTACACCTTC

abundance: .
j_gene: TRBJ2-7
d_gene: .
v_gene: TRBV18
CDR3aa: CASSPPLVGEQYF
CDR3nt: TGTGCCAGCTCACCACCCCTAGTGGGCGAGCAGTACTTC

abundance: .
j_gene: TRBJ2-5
d_gene: .
v_gene: TRBV7-9
CDR3aa: CASSFPERGQETQYF
CDR3nt: TGTGCCAGCAGCTTCCCCGAAAGGGGACAAGAGACCCAGTACTTC

abundance: once
j_gene: TRBJ2-6
d_gene: TRBD2
v_gene: TRBV7-2
CDR3aa: CASSPGGGRANVLTF
CDR3nt: TGTGCCAGCAGCCCTGGGGGGGGTCGCGCCAACGTCCTGACTTTC

abundance: .
j_gene: TRBJ1-1
d_gene: .
v_gene: TRBV6-6
CDR3aa: CASSYSSLNTEAFF
CDR3nt: TGTGCCAGCAGTTATAGCAGCCTGAACACTGAAGCTTTCTTT

abundance: .
j_gene: TRBJ2-1
d_gene: TRBD2
v_gene: TRBV7-3
CDR3aa: CASSLAGGRQFF
CDR3nt: TGTGCCAGCAGCTTAGCGGGGGGGCGGCAGTTCTTC